These 17 T cell receptor beta chains came from one sample sequenced in a study of T cell responses to AZD1222 COVID-19 vaccine. Sequenced by immunoSEQ multiplex PCR; TCRdb stores in-frame clones only, minus some. Here the sample spans about 160,000 clones, around 92% being singletons. The sequences come from peripheral blood, collected 28 days after the second AZD1222 dose. All receptors derive from an adult who received the AZD1222 COVID-19 vaccine.

This chain connects TRBV3-1 (or the pseudogene TRBV3-2) to TRBJ1-3, with 8 bases fitting TRBD1. The germline gives CDR1 LGHDT, CDR2 YNNKEL (reference sequence). The CDR3 is 18 amino acids. Germline trimming cut 4 bases from V and 3 bases from J; bases unmatched to any gene: 14. The CDR3 DNA sequence: TGTGCCAGCAGCCTTCCGGACAGGGTTCGGGCCGATGGAAACACCATATATTTT. Its protein product is CASSLPDRVRADGNTIYF.

The genes are TRBV4-1 and TRBJ2-3; TRBD1 agrees at 7 bases. The trim removed 1 base at V and 2 bases at J, leaving 6 bases unmatched. The CDR3 sequence is 16 residues long. CDR1 and CDR2 from the germline V gene are MGHRA and YSYEKL. This CDR3 reads CASSQGAGGFTDTQYF. For the CDR3, the DNA is TGCGCCAGCAGCCAAGGGGCAGGGGGATTCACAGATACGCAGTATTTT.

The CDR3 nucleotides are TGTGCCAGCAGCTTATCAGGGCCCAACTATGGCTACACCTTC. It yields the protein CASSLSGPNYGYTF. The V and J genes are TRBV7-2 and TRBJ1-2, with D maybe TRBD1 (5 bases). Germline values: CDR1 SGHTA, CDR2 FQGNSA. CDR3 length: 14 amino acids. The V and J ends lost 2 bases and 2 bases respectively, with 9 bases between them.

The chain joins TRBV10-3 to TRBJ2-7; possible D gene TRBD1, 5 bases. CDR1 ENHRY and CDR2 SYGVKD come from the germline V gene. This CDR3 region has 14 residues. V lost 10 bases to trimming and J lost 2 bases, with 18 bases between them. The CDR3 sequence is CATSRTGQAYEQYF. As DNA, the CDR3 is TGTGCCACCTCACGGACCGGACAAGCCTACGAGCAGTACTTC.

This chain joins TRBV18 and TRBJ2-7; 11 nucleotides match TRBD2. J was trimmed by 2 bases and V by 3 bases; bases with no gene match: 3. The length of the CDR3 is 15 residues. The germline V gene encodes CDR1 KGHSH and CDR2 LQKENI. This CDR3 is CASSPLAGGTYEQYF. The CDR3 bases are TGTGCCAGCTCACCCCTAGCGGGGGGAACCTACGAGCAGTACTTC.

The chain carries TRBV7-6 and TRBJ1-5; D remains ambiguous. Germline assignment: CDR1 SGHVS and CDR2 FNYEAQ. The CDR3 is made up of 15 amino acids. Trimming cost V 5 bases and J 5 bases, with 16 bases left between them. The CDR3 nucleotides read TGTGCCAGCAGCCCGGTCTCAGGTAGTGATCAGCCCCAGCATTTT. It encodes CASSPVSGSDQPQHF. The full variable domain, in which reference TRBV7-6 and TRBJ1-5 provide the parts outside the CDR3, is GAGVSQSPRYKVTKRGQDVALRCDPISGHVSLYWYRQALGQGPEFLTYFNYEAQQDKSGLPNDRFSAERPEGSISTLTIQRTEQRDSAMYRCASSPVSGSDQPQHFGDGTRLSIL.

The chain links TRBV27 to TRBJ1-5; D is perhaps TRBD1 (5 bases). V was trimmed by 8 bases and J by 5 bases, leaving 10 bases between them. The CDR3 length is 12 residues. Germline V gene sequence: CDR1 MNHEY, CDR2 SMNVEV (reference sequence). CDR3 DNA: TGTGCCAGCGGGGCGGGATATCAGCCCCAGCATTTT. This codes for CASGAGYQPQHF.

This chain connects TRBV19 to TRBJ1-1; D unresolved. This CDR3 comprises 12 residues. The germline V and J ends were trimmed by 5 bases and 1 base, with 5 bases remaining between them. Per the germline V gene, CDR1 is LNHDA and CDR2 is SQIVND (reference sequence). DNA of the CDR3: TGTGCCAGTAGTTACGAGAACACTGAAGCTTTCTTT. Translating gives CASSYENTEAFF.

The chain links TRBV5-6 to TRBJ1-5; D not certain. Germline lookup yields CDR1 SGHDT and CDR2 YYEEEE. The V end was cut by 2 bases, the J end by 6 bases, with 6 bases between. The CDR3 has 12 residues. In nucleotides, the CDR3 is TGTGCCAGCAGCTTAGGCACTCAGCCCCAGCATTTT. Protein sequence: CASSLGTQPQHF.

The chain employs TRBV11-1 and TRBJ2-7; D is possibly TRBD1 (6 bases). V lost 1 base and J 7 bases, leaving 8 bases between the germline ends. This CDR3 has 12 amino acids. The germline gives CDR1 SGHAT, CDR2 FQDESV (reference sequence). CDR3 nucleotides: TGTGCCAGCAGCTTAGTTGACAGGGAGCAGTACTTC. This encodes CASSLVDREQYF.

The chain recombines TRBV6-6 with TRBJ1-1; D might be TRBD1 (5 bases). V was cut by 5 bases and J by 2 bases, with 15 bases left in between. Germline CDR1 MNHNY, CDR2 SVGAGI (reference sequence). This CDR3 spans 15 amino acids. Here the CDR3 reads CASSPFQGFNTEAFF. CDR3 DNA sequence: TGTGCCAGCAGTCCCTTTCAGGGCTTCAACACTGAAGCTTTCTTT.

V gene TRBV7-6 combines with J gene TRBJ1-1; no reliable D call. Germline CDR1 and CDR2: SGHVS and FNYEAQ. Between the trimmed V and J ends, which lost 5 bases and 0 bases, there was a span of 13 bases. The CDR3 loop spans 15 amino acids. In DNA, the CDR3 is TGTGCCAGCAGCCCCGGGGTCAGCATGAACACTGAAGCTTTCTTT. Translation gives CASSPGVSMNTEAFF. Together with reference TRBV7-6 and TRBJ1-1, the CDR3 gives the full variable domain: GAGVSQSPRYKVTKRGQDVALRCDPISGHVSLYWYRQALGQGPEFLTYFNYEAQQDKSGLPNDRFSAERPEGSISTLTIQRTEQRDSAMYRCASSPGVSMNTEAFFGQGTRLTVV.

V usage is TRBV5-1 and J usage is TRBJ2-3; D might be TRBD2 (5 bases). Germline CDR1 SGHRS, CDR2 YFSETQ. The CDR3 covers 12 residues. V was trimmed by 5 bases and J by 1 base, leaving 5 bases between them. This chain's CDR3 is CASREGTDTQYF. CDR3 DNA: TGCGCCAGCAGGGAGGGCACAGATACGCAGTATTTT.

The chain carries TRBV12-3 or TRBV12-4 and TRBJ2-7, with D tentatively TRBD1 (6 bases). V lost 4 bases and J lost 4, with 11 bases in between. This CDR3 comprises 13 residues. This CDR3 is CASSSDRNYEQYF. The CDR3, as DNA: TGTGCCAGCAGTTCGGACAGAAATTACGAGCAGTACTTC.

The chain couples TRBV7-9 to TRBJ2-1; maybe TRBD2 (6 bases). V lost 5 bases and J lost 4, with 9 bases in between. The CDR3 consists of 13 residues. Germline values: CDR1 SEHNR, CDR2 FQNEAQ (reference sequence). CDR3: CASSPGTYNEQFF. For the CDR3, the DNA is TGTGCCAGCAGCCCAGGGACTTACAATGAGCAGTTCTTC.

This clone was seen only once. The chain carries TRBV12-3 or TRBV12-4 and TRBJ1-2, with a tentative D call TRBD1 (5 bases). The CDR3 runs to 13 residues. V gave up 3 bases and J gave up 6 bases, with 11 bases separating them. The CDR3 loop is CASSLRGLHGYTF. CDR3 nucleotides: TGTGCCAGCAGTTTGAGGGGCTTGCATGGCTACACCTTC.

V and J are TRBV5-1 and TRBJ2-3; tentatively, D is TRBD2 (6 bases). CDR1 SGHRS and CDR2 YFSETQ come from the germline V gene. V was cut by 0 bases and J by 5 bases, with 7 bases left in between. The CDR3 runs to 13 residues. The CDR3 region is CASSLAGVDTQYF. The CDR3 DNA reads TGCGCCAGCAGCTTGGCGGGGGTAGATACGCAGTATTTT.